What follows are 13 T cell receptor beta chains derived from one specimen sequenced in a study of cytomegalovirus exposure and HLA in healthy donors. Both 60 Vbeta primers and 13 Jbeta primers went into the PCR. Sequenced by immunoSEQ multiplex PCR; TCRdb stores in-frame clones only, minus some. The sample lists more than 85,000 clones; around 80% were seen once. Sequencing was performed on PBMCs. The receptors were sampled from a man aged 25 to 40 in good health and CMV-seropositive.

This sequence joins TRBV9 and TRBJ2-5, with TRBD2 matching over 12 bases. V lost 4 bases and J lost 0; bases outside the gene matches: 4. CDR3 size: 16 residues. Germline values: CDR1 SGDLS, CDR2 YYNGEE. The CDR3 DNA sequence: TGTGCCAGCAGCACAGGACTAGCGGGGAACCAAGAGACCCAGTACTTC. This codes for CASSTGLAGNQETQYF.

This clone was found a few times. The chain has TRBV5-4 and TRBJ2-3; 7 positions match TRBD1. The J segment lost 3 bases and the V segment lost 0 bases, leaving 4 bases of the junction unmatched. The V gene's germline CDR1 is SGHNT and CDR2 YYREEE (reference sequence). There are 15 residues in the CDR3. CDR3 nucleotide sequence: TGTGCCAGCAGCTTGGGAGGGGGCCGGACAGATACGCAGTATTTT. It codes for CASSLGGGRTDTQYF.

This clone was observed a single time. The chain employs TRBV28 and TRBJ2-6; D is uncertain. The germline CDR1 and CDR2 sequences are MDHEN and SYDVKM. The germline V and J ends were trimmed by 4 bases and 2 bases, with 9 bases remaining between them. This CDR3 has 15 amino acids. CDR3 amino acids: CASSSPLAGANVLTF. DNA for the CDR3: TGTGCCAGCAGTTCCCCCCTCGCTGGGGCCAACGTCCTGACTTTC.

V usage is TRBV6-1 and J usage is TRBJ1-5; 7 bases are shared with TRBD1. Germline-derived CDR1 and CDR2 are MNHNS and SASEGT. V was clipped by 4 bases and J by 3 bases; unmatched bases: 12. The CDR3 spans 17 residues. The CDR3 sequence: CASSGSGTADYNQPQHF. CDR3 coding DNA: TGTGCCAGCAGTGGGTCCGGGACAGCGGATTACAATCAGCCCCAGCATTTT.

DNA for the CDR3: TGTGCCAGCAGCCCCAGGGCCCCCACTCGGGACACTGAAGCTTTCTTT. Residues: CASSPRAPTRDTEAFF. This chain joins TRBV5-4 and TRBJ1-1; possibly TRBD1 for D (5 bases). Looked up from germline, CDR1 is SGHNT and CDR2 is YYREEE (reference sequence). CDR3 length equals 16 residues. Trimming pared 4 bases from V and 3 bases from J, leaving 19 bases between.

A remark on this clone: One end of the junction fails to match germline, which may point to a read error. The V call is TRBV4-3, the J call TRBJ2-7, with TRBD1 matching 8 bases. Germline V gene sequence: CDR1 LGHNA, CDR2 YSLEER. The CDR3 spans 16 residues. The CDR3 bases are TGCGCCAGCAGCCAAGAGGATTGGGACAGGCCCTACGGGCAGTACTTC. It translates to CASSQEDWDRPYGQYF.

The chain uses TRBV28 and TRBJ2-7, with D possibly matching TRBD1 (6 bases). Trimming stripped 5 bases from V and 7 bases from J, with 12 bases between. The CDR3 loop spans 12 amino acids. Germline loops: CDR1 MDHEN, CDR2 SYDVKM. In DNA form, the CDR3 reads TGTGCCAGCAGTGGCAGGGGTTGGGAGCAGTACTTC. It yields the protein CASSGRGWEQYF.

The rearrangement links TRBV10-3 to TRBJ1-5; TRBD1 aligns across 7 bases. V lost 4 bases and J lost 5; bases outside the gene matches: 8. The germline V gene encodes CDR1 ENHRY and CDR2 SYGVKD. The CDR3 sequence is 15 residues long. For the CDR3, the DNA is TGTGCCATCAGTGGGGGACAGCCCTCCGATCAGCCCCAGCATTTT. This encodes CAISGGQPSDQPQHF.

CDR3 region: CASSSRGNSPLHF. The CDR3, as DNA: TGTGCCAGTAGTTCCAGGGGTAATTCACCCCTCCACTTT. This chain links TRBV19 with TRBJ1-6; tentatively, D is TRBD1 (6 bases). V was trimmed by 5 bases and J by 6 bases, leaving 8 bases between them. The CDR3 contains 13 residues. Germline CDR1 and CDR2: LNHDA and SQIVND (reference sequence).

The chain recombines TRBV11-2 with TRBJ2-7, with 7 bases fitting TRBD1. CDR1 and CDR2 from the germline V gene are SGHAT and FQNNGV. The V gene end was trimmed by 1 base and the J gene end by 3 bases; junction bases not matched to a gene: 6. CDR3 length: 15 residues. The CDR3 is CASSLAGTENYEQYF. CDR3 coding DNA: TGTGCCAGCAGCTTAGCCGGGACAGAAAACTACGAGCAGTACTTC.

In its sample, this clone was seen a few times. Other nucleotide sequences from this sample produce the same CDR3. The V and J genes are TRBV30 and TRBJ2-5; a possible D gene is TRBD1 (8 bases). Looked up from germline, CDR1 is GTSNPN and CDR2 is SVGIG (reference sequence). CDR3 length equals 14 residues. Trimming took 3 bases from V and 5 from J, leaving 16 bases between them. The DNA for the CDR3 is TGTGCCTGGAGCGCCGGACAGGGAGGGGAGACCCAGTACTTC. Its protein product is CAWSAGQGGETQYF.

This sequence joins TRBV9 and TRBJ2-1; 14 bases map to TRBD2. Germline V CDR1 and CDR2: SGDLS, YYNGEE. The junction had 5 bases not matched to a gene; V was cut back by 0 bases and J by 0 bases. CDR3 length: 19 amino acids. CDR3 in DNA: TGTGCCAGCAGCGTAGAAGTTGGACTAGCGGGGGGCTCCTACAATGAGCAGTTCTTC. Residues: CASSVEVGLAGGSYNEQFF.

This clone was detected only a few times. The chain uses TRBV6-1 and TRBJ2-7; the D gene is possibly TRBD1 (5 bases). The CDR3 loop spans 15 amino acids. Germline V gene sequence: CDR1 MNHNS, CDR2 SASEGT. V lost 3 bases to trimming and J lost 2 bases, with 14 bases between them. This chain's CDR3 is CASSDRVGSPYEQYF. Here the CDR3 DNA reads TGTGCCAGCAGTGACAGGGTTGGTAGCCCCTACGAGCAGTACTTC.